This T cell receptor (beta chain) was obtained from a study of blood T cell repertoires in COVID-19. Study in general: Sites in the United States, Italy and Spain provided acute and convalescent COVID-19 samples. T cells, B-cell-depleted T cells, or PBMCs provided the cDNA or gDNA that served as material.

Trimming removed 5 bases from V and 2 bases from J, with 17 bases in between. This CDR3 contains 16 residues. Germline assignment: CDR1 SGDLS and CDR2 YYNGEE. Original processing methods: Reference gene primer amplification gave estimated nucleated cell counts. TCRdb keeps only in-frame clones here, not all; method: immunoSEQ multiplex PCR. That table furnishes V, J and clone size, whereas the DNA furnished D and trimming. The repertoire holds some 85,000 clones, with nearly 90% as singletons. The V and J genes are TRBV9 and TRBJ1-3; D is perhaps TRBD1 (6 bases). Sample: peripheral blood. This receptor was taken from a man aged 50-60 years with acute or convalescent COVID-19. The DNA of the CDR3 is TGTGCCAGCAGTAATCGAATACAGGGAACTGGAAACACCATATATTTT. Its translation is CASSNRIQGTGNTIYF.